This TCR beta chain was recorded in a study of lung T cells in sarcoidosis with Löfgren's syndrome. Study-wide points: TRBV2 was the preferred pairing partner of TRAV12-1, with similar CDR3s.

In its sample, this clonotype is medium-sized. Its antigen remains unidentified. Germline assignment: CDR1 SGHRS and CDR2 YFSETQ. V lost 4 bases to trimming and J lost 4 bases; unmatched junction nucleotides: 7. The CDR3 runs 15 residues. From the reads, TCRdb called clonotypes with MiXCR, one entry per CDR3 protein. The sample records about 1,100 distinct CDR3 sequences, about 26% being singletons. The gene calls are TRBV5-1 and TRBJ2-3, with TRBD1 matching over 9 bases. This TCR was sampled from a human donor with sarcoidosis (Löfgren's syndrome or another form), or a control subject (not recorded which). Specimen: CD4+ T cells from bronchoalveolar lavage. This CDR3 reads CASSTGQGRADTQYF. The DNA of the CDR3 is TGCGCCAGCAGCACGGGACAGGGTCGAGCAGATACGCAGTATTTT.